This TCR beta chain was found in a study of T-cell reconstitution after alpha-beta-depleted transplantation in children. Germline V CDR1 and CDR2: SGHVS, FQNEAQ. The CDR3 extends over 15 amino acids. V was clipped by 0 bases and J by 0 bases; unmatched bases: 2. A TCRbeta library incorporating unique molecular identifiers was prepared. TCRdb independently ran MiXCR on the PCR reads; one entry per CDR3 protein. The sample records approximately 490,000 distinct CDR3 sequences, around an eighth being singletons. The source of this sequence is a human donor who donated a stem cell graft to a child with combined immunodeficiency. The specimen was PBMCs from the stem cell graft donor, collected from the stem cell graft. The chain uses TRBV7-8 and TRBJ2-7, with 7 positions matching TRBD1. The CDR3 region is CASSLAGTVSYEQYF. DNA of the CDR3: TGTGCCAGCAGCTTAGCCGGGACAGTCTCCTACGAGCAGTACTTC.